This T cell receptor beta chain derives from a study of T cell changes during pregnancy in multiple sclerosis. The CDR3 length is 17 residues. Trimming took 6 bases from V and 9 from J; bases not matched to a gene: 14. Germline lookup yields CDR1 MGHDK and CDR2 SYGVNS. The method was immunoSEQ multiplex PCR; TCRdb's version includes in-frame clones alone and lacks a portion of them. This sample has 75,000 to 95,000 clones, with more than 90% found just once. The sequence was obtained from a female donor with multiple sclerosis, enrolled in a pregnancy study. Specimen: peripheral blood, collected in the first trimester of pregnancy. The V call is TRBV25-1, the J call TRBJ2-1, with 13 bases fitting TRBD2. CDR3 protein: CASSAYTSGRASSEQFF. The CDR3 DNA is TGTGCCAGCAGCGCCTACACTAGCGGGAGGGCCTCAAGTGAGCAGTTCTTC.